These T cell receptor beta chains were read from a single sample in a study of T cell repertoires in cytomegalovirus infection. Their target antigens are unknown. TCRdb re-analysed the reads in MiXCR, keeping a single row per CDR3 protein. In the table there are approximately 1,000,000 distinct CDR3 sequences, approximately 32% of which are singletons. Sample: cultured CD8+ T cells from PBMCs, taken from culture after CMV antigen stimulation. The receptors come from a human donor in good health (CMV status not recorded). Some clones in this sample may be carry-over from other donors' samples. CDR3s include the opening cysteine and the closing phenylalanine or tryptophan. The D gene is left open where the match is weak. Size tells how often a clone was seen (once, few, many) or the class of an expanded clone, and some rows leave it out.

D gene: -
V gene: TRBV7-3
clone size: many
J gene: TRBJ2-5
CDR3 protein: CASSLKGKPQETQYF
CDR3 DNA: TGTGCCAGCAGCTTAAAGGGCAAACCCCAAGAGACCCAGTACTTC

D gene: -
V gene: TRBV7-9
clone size: few
J gene: TRBJ1-2
CDR3 protein: CASSLAPRYGYTF
CDR3 DNA: TGTGCCAGCAGCTTAGCTCCCAGATATGGCTACACCTTC

D gene: -
V gene: TRBV19
clone size: -
J gene: TRBJ1-1
CDR3 protein: CTSSISDLGNPEAFF
CDR3 DNA: TGTACCAGTAGTATCAGTGACTTGGGGAACCCTGAAGCTTTCTTT

D gene: -
V gene: TRBV7-6
clone size: -
J gene: TRBJ1-6
CDR3 protein: CASSSGVIFYNSPLHF
CDR3 DNA: TGTGCCAGCAGCTCAGGGGTCATTTTCTATAATTCACCCCTCCACTTT

D gene: -
V gene: TRBV18
clone size: -
J gene: TRBJ2-1
CDR3 protein: CASSPPIGTLYNEQFF
CDR3 DNA: TGTGCCAGCTCACCACCCATCGGGACACTCTACAATGAGCAGTTCTTC

D gene: -
V gene: TRBV12-3/TRBV12-4
clone size: -
J gene: TRBJ1-5
CDR3 protein: CASSPSGEWQPQHF
CDR3 DNA: TGTGCCAGCAGTCCTTCGGGCGAGTGGCAGCCCCAGCATTTT

D gene: -
V gene: TRBV6-1
clone size: -
J gene: TRBJ1-1
CDR3 protein: CASLPGPMKGTEAFF
CDR3 DNA: TGTGCCAGCCTCCCCGGGCCAATGAAAGGAACTGAAGCTTTCTTT

D gene: -
V gene: TRBV7-9
clone size: many
J gene: TRBJ2-7
CDR3 protein: CASSLYSSYEQYF
CDR3 DNA: TGTGCCAGCAGCTTGTACAGCTCCTACGAGCAGTACTTC

D gene: -
V gene: TRBV24-1
clone size: -
J gene: TRBJ1-1
CDR3 protein: CATSDPVGGEAFF
CDR3 DNA: TGTGCCACCAGTGATCCCGTCGGGGGAGAAGCTTTCTTT

D gene: TRBD1
V gene: TRBV11-2
clone size: few
J gene: TRBJ2-1
CDR3 protein: CASSLSVRDRGQSSSYNEQFF
CDR3 DNA: TGTGCCAGCAGCTTATCGGTCCGGGACAGGGGGCAATCCAGCTCCTACAATGAGCAGTTCTTC

D gene: -
V gene: TRBV27
clone size: -
J gene: TRBJ2-6
CDR3 protein: CASTLVGGFPGANVLTF
CDR3 DNA: TGTGCCAGCACCCTAGTAGGGGGGTTCCCTGGGGCCAACGTCCTGACTTTC

D gene: -
V gene: TRBV19
clone size: -
J gene: TRBJ1-1
CDR3 protein: CASSIEVRMNTEAFF
CDR3 DNA: TGTGCCAGTAGTATAGAGGTACGGATGAACACTGAAGCTTTCTTT

D gene: -
V gene: TRBV27
clone size: -
J gene: TRBJ1-5
CDR3 protein: CASSLASMSNQPQHF
CDR3 DNA: TGTGCCAGCAGTTTAGCTAGTATGAGCAATCAGCCCCAGCATTTT

D gene: TRBD2
V gene: TRBV27
clone size: -
J gene: TRBJ2-5
CDR3 protein: CASSLNGGGLETQYF
CDR3 DNA: TGTGCCAGCAGTTTAAACGGGGGGGGGTTGGAGACCCAGTACTTC

D gene: -
V gene: TRBV19
clone size: few
J gene: TRBJ1-5
CDR3 protein: CASSIKGNSNQPQHF
CDR3 DNA: TGTGCCAGTAGTATCAAGGGAAATAGCAATCAGCCCCAGCATTTT

D gene: TRBD1
V gene: TRBV2
clone size: -
J gene: TRBJ1-3
CDR3 protein: CASSARDRGNTIYF
CDR3 DNA: TGTGCCAGCAGTGCCCGGGACAGGGGAAACACCATATATTTT

D gene: TRBD1
V gene: TRBV11-2
clone size: -
J gene: TRBJ1-2
CDR3 protein: CASSLDRGESYTF
CDR3 DNA: TGTGCCAGCAGCTTGGACAGGGGGGAATCGTACACCTTC

D gene: -
V gene: TRBV6-2/TRBV6-3
clone size: -
J gene: TRBJ2-3
CDR3 protein: CASSYLTATTSTDTQYF
CDR3 DNA: TGTGCCAGCAGTTACCTAACGGCTACCACGAGTACAGATACGCAGTATTTT

D gene: -
V gene: TRBV6-5
clone size: few
J gene: TRBJ2-3
CDR3 protein: CASSYELDGSTDTQYF
CDR3 DNA: TGTGCCAGCAGTTACGAACTAGACGGAAGCACAGATACGCAGTATTTT

D gene: TRBD1
V gene: TRBV9
clone size: once
J gene: TRBJ2-1
CDR3 protein: CASSEGTESEQFF
CDR3 DNA: TGTGCCAGCAGCGAAGGGACAGAATCTGAGCAGTTCTTC

D gene: TRBD2
V gene: TRBV4-1
clone size: -
J gene: TRBJ2-1
CDR3 protein: CASSRSSGGPSSYNEQFF
CDR3 DNA: TGCGCCAGCAGTCGATCTAGCGGGGGACCGAGCTCCTACAATGAGCAGTTCTTC

D gene: -
V gene: TRBV4-1
clone size: few
J gene: TRBJ2-1
CDR3 protein: CASSQEPDGGALSSYNEQFF
CDR3 DNA: TGCGCCAGCAGCCAAGAACCCGACGGCGGAGCCCTCAGCTCCTACAATGAGCAGTTCTTC

D gene: -
V gene: TRBV6-2/TRBV6-3
clone size: few
J gene: TRBJ2-3
CDR3 protein: CASSYSRRPSEYF
CDR3 DNA: TGTGCCAGCAGTTACTCTAGGCGGCCCTCGGAGTATTTT

D gene: -
V gene: TRBV11-3
clone size: few
J gene: TRBJ2-5
CDR3 protein: CASSRRGDEAQYF
CDR3 DNA: TGTGCCAGCAGCCGTAGGGGGGACGAGGCCCAGTACTTC

D gene: -
V gene: TRBV12-3/TRBV12-4
clone size: few
J gene: TRBJ2-5
CDR3 protein: CASSLEKTQYF
CDR3 DNA: TGTGCCAGCAGTTTAGAAAAGACCCAGTACTTC

D gene: -
V gene: TRBV12-3/TRBV12-4
clone size: few
J gene: TRBJ1-1
CDR3 protein: CASSFDGTPSSSTEAFF
CDR3 DNA: TGTGCCAGCAGTTTTGACGGGACACCCTCGAGCTCGACTGAAGCTTTCTTT

D gene: -
V gene: TRBV7-6
clone size: many
J gene: TRBJ2-1
CDR3 protein: CASSQGPPNEQFF
CDR3 DNA: TGTGCCAGCAGCCAGGGACCACCCAATGAGCAGTTCTTC

D gene: -
V gene: TRBV28
clone size: few
J gene: TRBJ2-1
CDR3 protein: CASRAKGWNNEQFF
CDR3 DNA: TGTGCCAGCAGAGCTAAGGGGTGGAACAATGAGCAGTTCTTC

D gene: -
V gene: TRBV12-3/TRBV12-4
clone size: many
J gene: TRBJ1-1
CDR3 protein: CARRGRPTLGAFF
CDR3 DNA: TGTGCCAGACGCGGTAGGCCTACCCTCGGGGCTTTCTTT

D gene: -
V gene: TRBV7-6
clone size: few
J gene: TRBJ2-5
CDR3 protein: CASSLAGGLIETQYF
CDR3 DNA: TGTGCCAGCAGCTTAGCGGGGGGGCTGATTGAGACCCAGTACTTC

D gene: TRBD1
V gene: TRBV5-1
clone size: -
J gene: TRBJ2-1
CDR3 protein: CASSSRTGTGVLHEQFF
CDR3 DNA: TGCGCCAGCAGCTCCCGAACCGGGACAGGGGTGTTACATGAGCAGTTCTTC

D gene: -
V gene: TRBV5-5
clone size: few
J gene: TRBJ1-4
CDR3 protein: CASSSTGTASGELFF
CDR3 DNA: TGTGCCAGCAGCAGCACCGGGACCGCTAGTGGGGAACTGTTTTTT

D gene: -
V gene: TRBV4-2
clone size: many
J gene: TRBJ1-5
CDR3 protein: CASSQATVSNQPQHF
CDR3 DNA: TGTGCCAGCAGCCAAGCGACAGTAAGCAATCAGCCCCAGCATTTT

D gene: -
V gene: TRBV19
clone size: few
J gene: TRBJ2-2
CDR3 protein: CARVFQGLGELFF
CDR3 DNA: TGTGCCAGAGTATTCCAGGGGCTCGGGGAGCTGTTTTTT

D gene: -
V gene: TRBV6-2/TRBV6-3
clone size: few
J gene: TRBJ2-5
CDR3 protein: CASSTAVAGGLQETQYF
CDR3 DNA: TGTGCCAGCAGTACCGCGGTGGCGGGTGGACTTCAAGAGACCCAGTACTTC

D gene: TRBD2
V gene: TRBV27
clone size: -
J gene: TRBJ2-7
CDR3 protein: CASSLLQGGLAGVPLREQYF
CDR3 DNA: TGTGCCAGCAGTTTATTGCAAGGGGGACTAGCGGGGGTACCACTACGGGAGCAGTACTTC

D gene: -
V gene: TRBV12-5
clone size: -
J gene: TRBJ2-7
CDR3 protein: CASGSTGRQVTYEQYF
CDR3 DNA: TGTGCTAGTGGTTCCACGGGCCGACAGGTTACTTACGAGCAGTACTTC

D gene: -
V gene: TRBV29-1
clone size: -
J gene: TRBJ2-1
CDR3 protein: CSTKNLTWGSYNEQFF
CDR3 DNA: TGCAGCACCAAAAACCTCACGTGGGGCTCTTACAATGAGCAGTTCTTC

D gene: TRBD1
V gene: TRBV6-5
clone size: few
J gene: TRBJ2-7
CDR3 protein: CASTGQGPLYEQYF
CDR3 DNA: TGTGCCAGCACAGGACAGGGTCCCCTCTACGAGCAGTACTTC

D gene: TRBD2
V gene: TRBV12-3/TRBV12-4
clone size: -
J gene: TRBJ2-1
CDR3 protein: CASSWGGGDNEQFF
CDR3 DNA: TGTGCCAGCAGTTGGGGGGGGGGAGACAATGAGCAGTTCTTC

D gene: -
V gene: TRBV15
clone size: -
J gene: TRBJ1-2
CDR3 protein: CATSRDRSILNYGYTF
CDR3 DNA: TGTGCCACCAGTCGCGACAGGTCGATACTTAACTATGGCTACACCTTC

D gene: -
V gene: TRBV11-3
clone size: -
J gene: TRBJ2-1
CDR3 protein: CASSPRRARGYNEQFF
CDR3 DNA: TGTGCCAGCAGCCCGAGAAGGGCGAGGGGCTACAATGAGCAGTTCTTC

D gene: TRBD1
V gene: TRBV7-9
clone size: few
J gene: TRBJ1-3
CDR3 protein: CASSPPGGSSGNTIYF
CDR3 DNA: TGTGCCAGCAGCCCCCCAGGGGGGAGCTCTGGAAACACCATATATTTT

D gene: TRBD1
V gene: TRBV4-3
clone size: few
J gene: TRBJ2-1
CDR3 protein: CASSQTGTGGNEQFF
CDR3 DNA: TGCGCCAGCAGCCAGACCGGGACAGGGGGCAATGAGCAGTTCTTC

D gene: TRBD1
V gene: TRBV7-3
clone size: -
J gene: TRBJ1-1
CDR3 protein: CASSLGRHPGQGTEAFF
CDR3 DNA: TGTGCCAGCAGCTTAGGTAGGCATCCGGGACAGGGGACTGAAGCTTTCTTT

D gene: -
V gene: TRBV19
clone size: few
J gene: TRBJ1-2
CDR3 protein: CASSIWDRGSPNYGYTF
CDR3 DNA: TGTGCCAGTAGTATTTGGGACCGCGGTAGCCCCAACTATGGCTACACCTTC

D gene: TRBD1
V gene: TRBV7-9
clone size: few
J gene: TRBJ1-2
CDR3 protein: CASSEGTVYGYTF
CDR3 DNA: TGTGCCAGCAGCGAGGGGACAGTCTATGGCTACACCTTC

D gene: -
V gene: TRBV11-2
clone size: -
J gene: TRBJ1-2
CDR3 protein: CASSTSPGRFYYGYTF
CDR3 DNA: TGTGCCAGCAGCACCAGCCCGGGACGGTTCTACTATGGCTACACCTTC